This T cell receptor beta chain was retrieved from a study of CD8 T cells in ankylosing spondylitis. Study results and limitations: Matched ankylosing spondylitis synovial fluid reportedly contained a significantly enriched population of disease-linked clones.

Germline-derived CDR1 and CDR2 are SGHRS and YFSETQ. The CDR3 extends over 13 amino acids. V lost 5 bases to trimming and J lost 3 bases, with 8 bases between them. TCRdb analysed the 5' RACE reads with MiXCR anew, one entry per CDR3 protein. The sample records around 150,000 distinct CDR3 sequences, 9.5% to 13% being singletons. This clonotype was detected many times. The antigen is undetermined. This chain joins TRBV5-1 and TRBJ2-2; D ambiguous. The sequencing input was blood, either unsorted or a sorted T cell fraction (not recorded which). This sequence was found in a male donor with ankylosing spondylitis or in good health (not recorded which). The DNA of the CDR3 is TGCGCCAGCAGACCCCCTCACACCGGGGAGCTGTTTTTT. It is translated as CASRPPHTGELFF.